What follows are 15 T cell receptor beta chains derived from one specimen sequenced in a study of chemoradiotherapy in HPV16-positive cancers. TCRdb's copy holds only in-frame clones and misses some; the assay was immunoSEQ multiplex PCR. Of 5,500 to 8,000 clones in the sample, 60% to 80% were seen once. The specimen was obtained from a patient who underwent chemoradiotherapy. These receptors all stem from a human donor with HPV-associated anogenital cancer.

This chain connects TRBV4-2 to TRBJ1-1; perhaps TRBD1 as D (5 bases). V lost 7 bases, J lost 2 bases, and 20 bases lay in between. The CDR3 totals 16 residues. Germline V gene data show CDR1 as LGHNA and CDR2 as YNFKEQ. This CDR3 is CASTKTQEVPNTEAFF. The CDR3 coding sequence is TGTGCCAGCACAAAGACACAGGAAGTACCAAACACTGAAGCTTTCTTT.

This clone was observed a single time. The chain has TRBV5-1 and TRBJ2-2; D is unresolved. Germline CDR1 reads SGHRS; CDR2 reads YFSETQ. Trimming left V 0 bases short and J 6 bases short, with 12 bases between. The CDR3 runs to 15 residues. The DNA for the CDR3 is TGCGCCAGCAGCTTGGCGGGCACTAAGGCCGGGGAGCTGTTTTTT. Translated, it gives CASSLAGTKAGELFF.

This clone appeared a single time. The chain couples TRBV6-1 to TRBJ2-3, with 12 bases aligning to TRBD1. Germline V CDR1 and CDR2: MNHNS, SASEGT. The V gene end was trimmed by 3 bases and the J gene end by 5 bases; junction bases not matched to a gene: 6. This CDR3 is 16 amino acids long. The CDR3 nucleotides read TGTGCCAGCAGTGACCGAGGGACAGGGGGCCAAGATACGCAGTATTTT. Translating it yields CASSDRGTGGQDTQYF.

This clone has more than one count but fewer than ten. The J gene is TRBJ2-7, the V gene TRBV5-4; D could derive from TRBD1 or TRBD2 (5 bases each). CDR3 length: 14 residues. V lost 3 bases to trimming and J lost 1 base, with 11 bases between them. Per the germline V gene, CDR1 is SGHNT and CDR2 is YYREEE (reference sequence). In nucleotides, the CDR3 is TGTGCCAGCAGCTCCCGGGACCGATCCTACGAGCAGTACTTC. Translation gives CASSSRDRSYEQYF.

V gene TRBV7-9 combines with J gene TRBJ2-5, with 7 nucleotides matching TRBD1. Per the germline V gene, CDR1 is SEHNR and CDR2 is FQNEAQ (reference sequence). CDR3 size: 15 residues. V shed 0 bases and J 7 bases; nucleotides not matched to a gene: 8. The CDR3 bases are TGTGCCAGCAGCTTAGCTTTGGACAGGACGGGGACCCAGTACTTC. This translates into CASSLALDRTGTQYF. Combining the CDR3 with reference TRBV7-9 and TRBJ2-5 gives the whole variable domain DTGVSQNPRHKITKRGQNVTFRCDPISEHNRLYWYRQTLGQGPEFLTYFQNEAQLEKSRLLSDRFSAERPKGSFSTLEIQRTEQGDSAMYLCASSLALDRTGTQYFGPGTRLLVL.

J is TRBJ2-1 and V is TRBV28; D remains ambiguous. This CDR3 comprises 15 residues. The V end lost 3 bases, the J end lost 2 bases, and 11 bases lay between the germline ends. Germline CDR1 reads MDHEN; CDR2 reads SYDVKM. Written as DNA, the CDR3 is TGTGCCAGCAGTTTTTTCCGGGCCGCCTACAATGAGCAGTTCTTC. Protein product: CASSFFRAAYNEQFF.

The genes are TRBV15 and TRBJ1-4; D is unresolved. Germline lookup yields CDR1 LNHNV and CDR2 YYDKDF (reference sequence). The V end lost 0 bases, the J end lost 7 bases, and 18 bases lay between the germline ends. The CDR3 is made up of 17 amino acids. The CDR3 DNA sequence: TGTGCCACCAGCAGAGATCCGGAGGAAGGTACTCGTGAAAAACTGTTTTTT. It codes for CATSRDPEEGTREKLFF.

The chain employs TRBV4-1 and TRBJ2-3; 10 bases fit TRBD2. CDR3 size: 18 residues. Germline CDR1 is MGHRA and CDR2 is YSYEKL. The V gene end was trimmed by 4 bases and the J gene end by 4 bases; junction bases not matched to a gene: 14. Here the CDR3 reads CASSPHRIAGGLSDTQYF. The CDR3 DNA reads as TGCGCCAGCAGCCCCCACCGGATAGCGGGGGGCCTCTCAGATACGCAGTATTTT.

The V gene is TRBV4-2, the J gene TRBJ1-1, with TRBD1 matching over 7 bases. With 0 bases clipped from V and 2 bases from J, the junction kept 6 bases outside the gene matches. Germline lookup yields CDR1 LGHNA and CDR2 YNFKEQ. This CDR3 spans 16 amino acids. The CDR3: CASSQDKGQENTEAFF. The DNA of the CDR3 is TGTGCCAGCAGCCAAGACAAAGGACAGGAAAACACTGAAGCTTTCTTT.

This chain uses TRBV5-1 with TRBJ1-2; D is undetermined. The germline V gene has CDR1 SGHRS and CDR2 YFSETQ. With 2 bases removed from V and 7 bases from J, the gap between germline ends came to 18 bases. This CDR3 is 15 amino acids long. CDR3 in amino acids: CASSFGLAGIGGYTF. The CDR3 bases are TGCGCCAGCAGCTTCGGTCTGGCGGGAATTGGTGGCTACACCTTC.

The rearrangement links TRBV27 to TRBJ1-4; TRBD1 aligns across 7 bases. Germline V gene data show CDR1 as MNHEY and CDR2 as SMNVEV (reference sequence). V trimming: 4 bases; J trimming: 5 bases; junction bases outside the gene matches: 7. The CDR3 length is 15 residues. The CDR3 DNA reads TGTGCCAGCAGTTCGCTGACAGGGCTAAATGAAAAACTGTTTTTT. Translating it yields CASSSLTGLNEKLFF.

This chain uses TRBV13 with TRBJ2-1, with TRBD1 matching over 11 bases. The CDR3 totals 17 residues. Germline CDR1 is PRHDT and CDR2 is FYEKMQ (reference sequence). V shed 3 bases and J 4 bases; nucleotides not matched to a gene: 8. The CDR3 coding sequence is TGTGCCAGCAGCTTTACCGGGACAGGGGGTCATTACAATGAGCAGTTCTTC. Its protein product is CASSFTGTGGHYNEQFF.

V is TRBV30 and J is TRBJ2-7; TRBD1 is a possible D gene (6 bases). Per the germline V gene, CDR1 is GTSNPN and CDR2 is SVGIG (reference sequence). Trimming cost V 5 bases and J 3 bases, with 14 bases left between them. This CDR3 comprises 13 residues. The CDR3 bases are TGTGCCTGGCGAACAGGGAAGGGCTACGAGCAGTACTTC. Translating gives CAWRTGKGYEQYF.

The J gene is TRBJ2-2, the V gene TRBV7-9, with a possible D match to TRBD2 (5 bases). The length of the CDR3 is 13 residues. Between the trimmed V and J ends, which lost 5 bases and 6 bases, there was a span of 10 bases. CDR1 SEHNR and CDR2 FQNEAQ come from the germline V gene (reference sequence). This CDR3 reads CASSPGDPGELFF. The CDR3, as DNA: TGTGCCAGCAGCCCCGGGGATCCCGGGGAGCTGTTTTTT.

The V and J genes are TRBV12-5 and TRBJ1-1; possible D gene TRBD1, 5 bases. CDR3 size: 15 residues. V gave up 6 bases and J gave up 5 bases, with 19 bases separating them. CDR1 and CDR2 (germline): LGHNT, FRNRAP. CDR3 in amino acids: CASGIPTGTLTEAFF. As DNA, the CDR3 is TGTGCTAGTGGCATACCGACTGGGACCTTAACTGAAGCTTTCTTT.